This TCR beta chain was recorded in a study of human T cells and chemical hapten exposure. One entry per CDR3 protein results from TCRdb running MiXCR on the RACE reads. The sample consists of tens of thousands of distinct CDR3 sequences, roughly 9.8% of them appearing once. In its sample, this clonotype was seen many times. The germline V gene has CDR1 SGHTA and CDR2 FQGNSA. The CDR3 consists of 16 residues. With 5 bases clipped from V and 6 bases from J, the junction kept 11 bases outside the gene matches. Described time point: patch test 1, 2 weeks after DPC sensitization. Treatment in this sample: therapeutic diphenylcyclopropenone sensitization with weekly scalp DPC.

The TCR was taken from a woman aged 40 to 55 with alopecia areata. Some clones in this sample may be carry-over from other donors' samples. This chain links TRBV7-2 with TRBJ2-1, with 9 bases matching TRBD2. Specimen: whole blood, collected in connection with sensitization to the hapten diphenylcyclopropenone (DPC). The DNA for the CDR3 is TGTGCCAGCAGCGAAAAAGCTCGAGCGGGGGGCAATGAGCAGTTCTTC. Encoded protein: CASSEKARAGGNEQFF.